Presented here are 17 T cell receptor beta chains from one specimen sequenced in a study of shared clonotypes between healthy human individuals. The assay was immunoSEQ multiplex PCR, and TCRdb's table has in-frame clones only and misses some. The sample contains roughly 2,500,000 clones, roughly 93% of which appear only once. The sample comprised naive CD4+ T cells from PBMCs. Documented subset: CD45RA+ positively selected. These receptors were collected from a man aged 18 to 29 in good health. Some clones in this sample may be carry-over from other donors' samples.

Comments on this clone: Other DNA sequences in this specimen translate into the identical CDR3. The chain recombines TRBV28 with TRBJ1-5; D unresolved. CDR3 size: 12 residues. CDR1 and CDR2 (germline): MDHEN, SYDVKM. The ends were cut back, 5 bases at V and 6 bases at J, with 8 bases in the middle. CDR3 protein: CASSLPLQPQHF. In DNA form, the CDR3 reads TGTGCCAGCAGTCTGCCCCTTCAGCCCCAGCATTTT.

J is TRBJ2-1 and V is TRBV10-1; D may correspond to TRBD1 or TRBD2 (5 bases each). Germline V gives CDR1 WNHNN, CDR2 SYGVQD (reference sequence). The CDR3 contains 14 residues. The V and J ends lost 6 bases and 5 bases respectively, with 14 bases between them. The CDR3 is CASSGDPANNEQFF. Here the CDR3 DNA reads TGCGCCAGCAGCGGGGACCCGGCGAACAATGAGCAGTTCTTC.

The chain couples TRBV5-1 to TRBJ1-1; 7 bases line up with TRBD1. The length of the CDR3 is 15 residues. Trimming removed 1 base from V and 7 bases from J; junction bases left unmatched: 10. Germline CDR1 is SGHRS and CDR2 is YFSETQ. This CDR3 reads CASSLTRQGPFEAFF. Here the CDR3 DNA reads TGCGCCAGCAGCTTGACCCGACAGGGACCTTTTGAAGCTTTCTTT.

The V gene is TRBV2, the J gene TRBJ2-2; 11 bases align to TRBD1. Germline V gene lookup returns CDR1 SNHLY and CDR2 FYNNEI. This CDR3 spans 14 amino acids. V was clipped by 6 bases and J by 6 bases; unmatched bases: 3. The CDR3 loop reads CASSGTGGSGELFF. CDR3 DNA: TGTGCCAGCAGCGGGACAGGGGGTTCCGGGGAGCTGTTTTTT. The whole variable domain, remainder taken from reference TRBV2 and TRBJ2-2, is EPEVTQTPSHQVTQMGQEVILRCVPISNHLYFYWYRQILGQKVEFLVSFYNNEISEKSEIFDDQFSVERPDGSNFTLKIRSTKLEDSAMYFCASSGTGGSGELFFGEGSRLTVL.

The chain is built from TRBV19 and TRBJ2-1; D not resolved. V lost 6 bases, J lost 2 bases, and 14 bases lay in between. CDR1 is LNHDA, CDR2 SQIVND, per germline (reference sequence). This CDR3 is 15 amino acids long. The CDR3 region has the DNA TGTGCCAGTAGCCGTAAGGCCGGAACCTACAATGAGCAGTTCTTC. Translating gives CASSRKAGTYNEQFF.

DNA of the CDR3: TGTGCCAGCAGGGGGCGGGCCTCCTCCTACGAGCAGTACTTC. This gives the protein CASRGRASSYEQYF. This chain joins TRBV28 and TRBJ2-7; D possibly matches TRBD1 or TRBD2 (5 bases each). V was pared by 6 bases and J by 0 bases, with 12 bases between. This CDR3 contains 14 residues. CDR1 is MDHEN and CDR2 is SYDVKM in the germline V gene.

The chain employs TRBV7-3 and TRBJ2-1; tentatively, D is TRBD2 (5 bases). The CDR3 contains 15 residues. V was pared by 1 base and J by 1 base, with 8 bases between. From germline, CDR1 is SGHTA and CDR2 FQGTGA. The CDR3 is CASSLSSASYNEQFF. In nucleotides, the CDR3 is TGTGCCAGCAGCTTAAGTAGCGCGTCCTACAATGAGCAGTTCTTC.

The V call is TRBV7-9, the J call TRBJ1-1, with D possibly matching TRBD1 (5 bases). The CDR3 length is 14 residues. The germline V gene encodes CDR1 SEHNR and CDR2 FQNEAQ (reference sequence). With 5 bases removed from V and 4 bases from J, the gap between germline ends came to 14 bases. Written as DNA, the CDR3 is TGTGCCAGCAGCAAAACCAGGGCTTTCACTGAAGCTTTCTTT. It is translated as CASSKTRAFTEAFF. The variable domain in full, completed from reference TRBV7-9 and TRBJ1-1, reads DTGVSQNPRHKITKRGQNVTFRCDPISEHNRLYWYRQTLGQGPEFLTYFQNEAQLEKSRLLSDRFSAERPKGSFSTLEIQRTEQGDSAMYLCASSKTRAFTEAFFGQGTRLTVV.

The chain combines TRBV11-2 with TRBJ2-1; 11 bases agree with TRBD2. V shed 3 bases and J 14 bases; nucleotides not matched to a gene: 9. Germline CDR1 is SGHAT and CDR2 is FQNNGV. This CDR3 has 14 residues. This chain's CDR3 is CASSLQLAGEEKFF. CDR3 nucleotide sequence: TGTGCCAGCAGCTTGCAACTAGCGGGAGAGGAGAAGTTCTTC.

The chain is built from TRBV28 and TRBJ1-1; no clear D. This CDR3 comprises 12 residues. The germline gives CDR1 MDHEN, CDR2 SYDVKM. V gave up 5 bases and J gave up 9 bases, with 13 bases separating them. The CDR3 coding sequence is TGTGCCAGCAGTGGACCGAAACCACAAGCTTTCTTT. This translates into CASSGPKPQAFF.

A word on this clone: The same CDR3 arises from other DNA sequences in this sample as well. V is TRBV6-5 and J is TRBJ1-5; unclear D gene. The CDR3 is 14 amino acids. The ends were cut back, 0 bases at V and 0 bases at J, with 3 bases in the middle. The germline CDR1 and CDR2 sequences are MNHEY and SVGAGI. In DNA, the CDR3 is TGTGCCAGCAGTTACTCAAATAGCAATCAGCCCCAGCATTTT. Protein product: CASSYSNSNQPQHF.

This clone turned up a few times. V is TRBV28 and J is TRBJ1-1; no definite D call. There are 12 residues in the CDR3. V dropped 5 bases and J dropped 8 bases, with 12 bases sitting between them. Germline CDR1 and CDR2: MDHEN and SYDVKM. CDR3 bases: TGTGCCAGCAGTCCCCCATCCAGGGAAGCTTTCTTT. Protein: CASSPPSREAFF.

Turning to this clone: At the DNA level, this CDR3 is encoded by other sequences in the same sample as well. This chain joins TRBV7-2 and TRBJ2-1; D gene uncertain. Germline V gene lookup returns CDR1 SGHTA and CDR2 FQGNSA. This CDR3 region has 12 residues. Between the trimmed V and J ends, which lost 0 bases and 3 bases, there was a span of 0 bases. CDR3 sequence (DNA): TGTGCCAGCAGCTTAGCCTACAATGAGCAGTTCTTC. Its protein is CASSLAYNEQFF.

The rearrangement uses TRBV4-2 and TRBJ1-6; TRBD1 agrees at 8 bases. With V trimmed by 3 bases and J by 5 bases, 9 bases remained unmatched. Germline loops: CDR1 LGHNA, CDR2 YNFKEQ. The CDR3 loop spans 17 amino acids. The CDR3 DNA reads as TGTGCCAGCAGCCAGGGCAGGACAGGGTGGAATAATTCACCCCTCCACTTT. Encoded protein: CASSQGRTGWNNSPLHF.

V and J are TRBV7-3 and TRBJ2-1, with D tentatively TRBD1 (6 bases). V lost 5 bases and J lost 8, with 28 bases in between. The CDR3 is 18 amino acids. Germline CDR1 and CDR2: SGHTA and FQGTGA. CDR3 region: CASSQRWGPQIRSDEQFF. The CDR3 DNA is TGTGCCAGCAGCCAACGGTGGGGGCCTCAGATCCGTTCGGATGAGCAGTTCTTC.

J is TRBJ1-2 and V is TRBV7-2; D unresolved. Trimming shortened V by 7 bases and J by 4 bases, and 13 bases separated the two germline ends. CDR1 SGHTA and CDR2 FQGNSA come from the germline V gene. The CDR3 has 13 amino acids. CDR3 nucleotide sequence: TGTGCCAGCATCCCCCCGGCCAGCTATGGCTACACCTTC. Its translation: CASIPPASYGYTF. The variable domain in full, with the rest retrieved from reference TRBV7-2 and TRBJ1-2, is GAGVSQSPSNKVTEKGKDVELRCDPISGHTALYWYRQSLGQGLEFLIYFQGNSAPDKSGLPSDRFSAERTGGSVSTLTIQRTQQEDSAVYLCASIPPASYGYTFGSGTRLTVV.

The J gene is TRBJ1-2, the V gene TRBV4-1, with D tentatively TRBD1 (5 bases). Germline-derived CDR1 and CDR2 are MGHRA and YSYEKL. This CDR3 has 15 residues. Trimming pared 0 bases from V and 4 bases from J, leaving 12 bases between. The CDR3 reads CASSQEENRGYGYTF. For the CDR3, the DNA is TGCGCCAGCAGCCAAGAGGAGAATAGGGGCTATGGCTACACCTTC.